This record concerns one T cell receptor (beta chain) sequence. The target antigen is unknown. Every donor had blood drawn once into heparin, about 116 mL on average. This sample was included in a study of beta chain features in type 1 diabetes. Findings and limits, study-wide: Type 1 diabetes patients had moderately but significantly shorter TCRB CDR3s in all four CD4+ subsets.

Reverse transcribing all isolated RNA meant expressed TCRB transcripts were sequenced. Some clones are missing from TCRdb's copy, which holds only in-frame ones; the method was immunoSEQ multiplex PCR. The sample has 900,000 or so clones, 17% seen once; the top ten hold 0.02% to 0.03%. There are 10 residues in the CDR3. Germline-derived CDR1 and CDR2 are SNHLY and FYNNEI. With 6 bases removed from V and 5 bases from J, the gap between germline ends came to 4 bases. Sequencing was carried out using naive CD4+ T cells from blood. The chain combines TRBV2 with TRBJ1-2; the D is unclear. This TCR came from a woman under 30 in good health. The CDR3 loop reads CASREYGYTF. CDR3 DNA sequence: TGTGCCAGCAGGGAATATGGCTACACCTTC.